This T cell receptor (beta chain) comes out of a study of OX40 agonist ivuxolimab in advanced cancers. Study context: Patients undergoing dose escalation presented with hepatocellular carcinoma, melanoma, renal cell or head and neck cancer. General study results and limits: Averaged across samples, CD8+ T cells carried more expanded clones than CD4+ did.

The CDR3 contains 16 residues. V shed 0 bases and J shed 11 bases, with 23 bases lying between them. The germline V gene has CDR1 SGHNT and CDR2 YYREEE (reference sequence). A word on this clone: The target antigen is unknown.

Data came from immunoSEQ multiplex PCR; TCRdb stores just in-frame clones and leaves some out. The sample includes more than 55,000 clones, more than 85% of them seen just once. Patients with autoimmune history or systemic immunosuppression were excluded. The timepoints at which blood was sampled were baseline, cycle 4 day 1, and cycle 7 day 1. The clonotype was recovered from an adult with an advanced solid tumor such as melanoma, head and neck, liver or kidney cancer. The input for sequencing was CD4+ or CD8+ T cells sorted from blood, taken in a trial of the OX40 agonist ivuxolimab. The chain has TRBV5-4 and TRBJ1-1, with D tentatively TRBD1 (6 bases). The chain's CDR3 is CASSLEAGAKELPAFF. Here the CDR3 DNA reads TGTGCCAGCAGCTTGGAGGCAGGGGCGAAGGAGTTACCCGCTTTCTTT.